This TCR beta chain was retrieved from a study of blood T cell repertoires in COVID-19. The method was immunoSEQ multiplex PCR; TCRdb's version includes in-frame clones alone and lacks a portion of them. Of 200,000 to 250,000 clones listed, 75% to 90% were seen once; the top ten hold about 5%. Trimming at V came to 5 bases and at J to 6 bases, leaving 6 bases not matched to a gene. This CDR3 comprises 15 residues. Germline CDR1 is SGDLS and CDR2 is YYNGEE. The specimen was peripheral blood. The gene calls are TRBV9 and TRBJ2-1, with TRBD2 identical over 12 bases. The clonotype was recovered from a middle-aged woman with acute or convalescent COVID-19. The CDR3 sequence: CASSETSGGVNEQFF. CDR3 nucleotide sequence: TGTGCCAGCAGTGAGACTAGCGGGGGCGTCAATGAGCAGTTCTTC.